This entry is about one T cell receptor (beta chain). Its antigen is still unknown. This sample was included in a study of cytomegalovirus exposure and HLA in healthy donors. Study background: From HLA-typed donors, an early data release held around 80 million unique TCRs. Falling in the Caucasian-associated ancestry cluster were approximately 84% of some 400 genotyped donors.

Whole-study results and caveats: In a later analysis, compared with equally common non-associated chains, HLA-associated beta chains were more expanded. A later analysis found common viral pathogens apparently linked to several of the most significant clusters.

Per the germline V gene, CDR1 is PRHDT and CDR2 is FYEKMQ (reference sequence). The CDR3 is 15 amino acids. Germline trimming cut 3 bases from V and 7 bases from J; bases unmatched to any gene: 3. 13 Jbeta primers and 60 Vbeta primers were used for the PCR. Assay: immunoSEQ multiplex PCR; the TCRdb copy retains only in-frame clones and omits some. The table has about 130,000 clones, almost 80% seen once. The sample was PBMCs. This TCR derives from a female donor in good health and CMV-seronegative. This chain connects TRBV13 to TRBJ2-1; 13 positions match TRBD2. The DNA for the CDR3 is TGTGCCAGCAGCTTCACTAGCGGGAGGGGAAATGAGCAGTTCTTC. This sequence encodes CASSFTSGRGNEQFF.